Listed below are T cell receptor beta chains from one sample, sequenced in a study of blood T cell repertoires in COVID-19. Generated by immunoSEQ multiplex PCR, the TCRdb table keeps only in-frame clones and is missing some. The sample holds fewer than 75,000 clones, about 88% seen once. Sequencing used peripheral blood. The source is a man older than 75 with acute or convalescent COVID-19. Each CDR3 is given with its conserved first and last residue.

V: TRBV6-5
J: TRBJ2-5
CDR3: CASSAGQALKTQYF

V: TRBV6-1
J: TRBJ2-2
CDR3: CASSETSGSAGELFF

V: TRBV29-1
J: TRBJ2-7
CDR3: CSVGREGSDYEQYF

V: TRBV12-3/TRBV12-4
J: TRBJ2-1
CDR3: CASSPGVDNEQFF

V: TRBV3-1/TRBV3-2
J: TRBJ1-3
CDR3: CASSHDGGFSGNTIYF

V: TRBV19
J: TRBJ2-1
CDR3: CASSIGETARDEQFF

V: TRBV18
J: TRBJ2-6
CDR3: CASSLIAGSQSGANVLTF

V: TRBV9
J: TRBJ2-6
CDR3: CASSVVSSGVGGANVLTF

V: TRBV29-1
J: TRBJ2-1
CDR3: CSVENGQSDEQFF

V: TRBV30
J: TRBJ2-7
CDR3: CAWSRLALEQYF

V: TRBV6-5
J: TRBJ1-1
CDR3: CASSYSDMNTEAFF

V: TRBV30
J: TRBJ1-5
CDR3: CAWSVGTAVNQPQHF

V: TRBV10-3
J: TRBJ2-3
CDR3: CAIRTGVVSDTQYF

V: TRBV27
J: TRBJ1-6
CDR3: CASSSGQHYNSPLHF

V: TRBV19
J: TRBJ1-2
CDR3: CASSISVTNYGYTF

V: TRBV4-1
J: TRBJ1-3
CDR3: CASSLKIGVGGNTIYF

V: TRBV25-1
J: TRBJ1-4
CDR3: CASSEGRWVAATNEKLFF

V: TRBV5-1
J: TRBJ2-1
CDR3: CASSLEWTGGVEQFF

V: TRBV6-5
J: TRBJ1-1
CDR3: CASRPGLQMNTEAFF

V: TRBV19
J: TRBJ1-2
CDR3: CASSMGRRGYTF

V: TRBV5-8
J: TRBJ2-5
CDR3: CASSSRGGGETQYF

V: TRBV4-1
J: TRBJ2-7
CDR3: CASSVQQGPGGSYEQYF

V: TRBV7-8
J: TRBJ1-1
CDR3: CASSRDRGGKAFF